This T cell receptor beta chain was recovered during a study of shared T cell receptors in the human thymus. The CDR3 runs 17 residues. Germline V gene lookup returns CDR1 LGHNA and CDR2 YSLEER. The V gene lost 0 bases and the J gene lost 0 bases, with 15 bases spanning the gap. The protocol was immunoSEQ multiplex PCR, while the TCRdb copy is restricted to in-frame clones and leaves out a portion. The sample yields 500,000 to 850,000 clones, around 87% seen once. These sequences were also reported in another study, on human thymus T cells. Turning to that study: The study used thymus tissue resected during corrective heart surgery.

The sequence derives from a boy less than two years old with a congenital heart defect. The rearrangement links TRBV4-3 to TRBJ2-7, with D unresolved. Sample: thymocytes. CDR3 sequence reads: CASSQDRRPSSSYEQYF. The DNA of the CDR3 is TGCGCCAGCAGCCAAGATCGCAGGCCCTCGAGCTCCTACGAGCAGTACTTC.